The rows below give T cell receptor beta chains drawn from one sample of a study of cytomegalovirus exposure and HLA in healthy donors. Assay used: immunoSEQ multiplex PCR; TCRdb lists only in-frame clones, some missing. The data hold 200,000 to 250,000 clones, with roughly three quarters observed a single time. Sequencing was done on a sample of PBMCs. The receptors derive from a man aged 50 to 60 in good health and CMV-seronegative. Both conserved end residues are part of each CDR3. The D gene is left open where the match is weak. Rows may omit the clone size; those that give it use once, few, many or a size class.

abundance: .; j_gene: TRBJ2-1; d_gene: TRBD2; v_gene: TRBV4-1; CDR3nt: TGCGCCAGCAGCCATGGGACTAGCGGGAGTAACAATGAGCAGTTCTTC; CDR3aa: CASSHGTSGSNNEQFF
abundance: once; j_gene: TRBJ1-1; d_gene: TRBD1; v_gene: TRBV18; CDR3nt: TGTGCCAGCTCACCGGGGCAGGGGGCCACTGAAGCTTTCTTT; CDR3aa: CASSPGQGATEAFF
abundance: .; j_gene: TRBJ2-1; d_gene: TRBD2; v_gene: TRBV29-1; CDR3nt: TGCAGCGTGATTAGCGGGAGCGGCTACAATGAGCAGTTCTTC; CDR3aa: CSVISGSGYNEQFF
abundance: .; j_gene: TRBJ1-5; d_gene: .; v_gene: TRBV12-5; CDR3nt: TGTGCTAGTGCCTCAGGGGCCCCCAATCAGCCCCAGCATTTT; CDR3aa: CASASGAPNQPQHF
abundance: .; j_gene: TRBJ2-3; d_gene: TRBD2; v_gene: TRBV11-2; CDR3nt: TGTGCCAGCAGCCCAAGAGCGGGAGTAGATACGCAGTATTTT; CDR3aa: CASSPRAGVDTQYF
abundance: .; j_gene: TRBJ2-1; d_gene: .; v_gene: TRBV5-1; CDR3nt: TGCGCCAGCATGCAGGGGGGCTACAATGAGCAGTTCTTC; CDR3aa: CASMQGGYNEQFF
abundance: .; j_gene: TRBJ2-1; d_gene: TRBD1; v_gene: TRBV5-1; CDR3nt: TGCGCCAGCAGCTTGCGGTCACAGGGGGCGCCTTACAATGAGCAGTTCTTC; CDR3aa: CASSLRSQGAPYNEQFF
abundance: .; j_gene: TRBJ2-3; d_gene: TRBD2; v_gene: TRBV30; CDR3nt: TGTGCCTGGGGACTAGCGGGAGGGACAGATACGCAGTATTTT; CDR3aa: CAWGLAGGTDTQYF
abundance: few; j_gene: TRBJ1-1; d_gene: TRBD1; v_gene: TRBV5-8; CDR3nt: TGTGCCAGCAGCTTCAGGGGGGAGAACACTGAAGCTTTCTTT; CDR3aa: CASSFRGENTEAFF
abundance: .; j_gene: TRBJ2-1; d_gene: TRBD2; v_gene: TRBV4-1; CDR3nt: TGCGCCAGCAGCCAGGCGGGACCCGGGACTAGCGGGAAGGGGGAGCAGTTCTTC; CDR3aa: CASSQAGPGTSGKGEQFF
abundance: few; j_gene: TRBJ1-5; d_gene: .; v_gene: TRBV11-2; CDR3nt: TGTGCCAGCAGCCCCGGTGCAGGGGTTCGCAATCAGCCCCAGCATTTT; CDR3aa: CASSPGAGVRNQPQHF
abundance: once; j_gene: TRBJ2-7; d_gene: .; v_gene: TRBV5-1; CDR3nt: TGCGCCAGCAGCCCCCGGGACTCCAAAGCTTCCTACGAGCAGTACTTC; CDR3aa: CASSPRDSKASYEQYF
abundance: few; j_gene: TRBJ1-4; d_gene: TRBD1; v_gene: TRBV30; CDR3nt: TGTGCCTGGGGCCGACAGGGGGGTGAAAAACTGTTTTTT; CDR3aa: CAWGRQGGEKLFF
abundance: .; j_gene: TRBJ1-2; d_gene: TRBD1; v_gene: TRBV28; CDR3nt: TGTGCCAGCAGTTTAATCGGGGGACAGGGCTACACCTTC; CDR3aa: CASSLIGGQGYTF
abundance: .; j_gene: TRBJ1-6; d_gene: .; v_gene: TRBV27; CDR3nt: TGTGCCAGCAGTTTATCCCGCAGGGAAAATTCACCCCTCCACTTT; CDR3aa: CASSLSRRENSPLHF
abundance: few; j_gene: TRBJ2-7; d_gene: .; v_gene: TRBV2; CDR3nt: TGTGCCAGCAGTGAAGCGCTGGGCAGGGCTTACGAGCAGTACTTC; CDR3aa: CASSEALGRAYEQYF
abundance: .; j_gene: TRBJ1-2; d_gene: TRBD1; v_gene: TRBV9; CDR3nt: TGTGCCAGCAGCTTCCGGGACAGGGGGGATGGCTACACCTTC; CDR3aa: CASSFRDRGDGYTF
abundance: .; j_gene: TRBJ2-7; d_gene: TRBD1; v_gene: TRBV7-6; CDR3nt: TGTGCCAGCAGCTTCGGACAGGGGTTATTCGACGAGCAGTACTTC; CDR3aa: CASSFGQGLFDEQYF
abundance: .; j_gene: TRBJ2-2; d_gene: .; v_gene: TRBV5-1; CDR3nt: TGCGCCAGCAGCGCGGGACCAAACACCGGGGAGCTGTTTTTT; CDR3aa: CASSAGPNTGELFF
abundance: once; j_gene: TRBJ2-1; d_gene: TRBD1; v_gene: TRBV9; CDR3nt: TGTGCCAGCAGCATTCGACCGACAGGGGGCAATGAGCAGTTCTTC; CDR3aa: CASSIRPTGGNEQFF
abundance: once; j_gene: TRBJ2-7; d_gene: TRBD2; v_gene: TRBV27; CDR3nt: TGTGCCAGCAGTCCCGAGGGCAGCGGGAACCGCCTTATCGTCTACGAGCAGTACTTC; CDR3aa: CASSPEGSGNRLIVYEQYF
abundance: .; j_gene: TRBJ2-3; d_gene: .; v_gene: TRBV5-6; CDR3nt: TGTGCCAGCAGCCATAACAGGGTGTTCGCAGATACGCAGTATTTT; CDR3aa: CASSHNRVFADTQYF
abundance: .; j_gene: TRBJ2-1; d_gene: TRBD2; v_gene: TRBV6-6; CDR3nt: TGTGCCAGCAGCCAAGGGGGACTAGCGGCCTACAATGAGCAGTTCTTC; CDR3aa: CASSQGGLAAYNEQFF
abundance: .; j_gene: TRBJ1-5; d_gene: .; v_gene: TRBV6-1; CDR3nt: TGTGCCAGCAGTCCTGACAGGTTTCAGCCCCAGCATTTT; CDR3aa: CASSPDRFQPQHF